This TCR beta chain came from a study of shared clonotypes between healthy human individuals (dated by TCRdb to 2019 to 2021). In the study overall: The cohort included three men and a couple of women between 18 and 49 years of age. Between about 0.94 and 8.9 billion PBMCs per donor were obtained by leukapheresis. Per donor, three plates each were used for CD4 naive and CD4 memory, two for CD8 naive, and one for CD8 memory. To increase sequencing depth and limit assay-specific biases, TCR repertoire library preparation and sequencing were carried out by different laboratories using diverse techniques. Blood TCR repertoires of about 5 healthy adults were deeply sequenced to estimate repertoire size and the extent of clonotype sharing between individuals. Findings and caveats that apply to the study as a whole: Pairwise subsampling indicated that sequencing depth was expected to affect the degree of clonotype sharing among donors. Incomplete sequencing was indicated by rarefaction of sorted-subset datasets, despite the large sequencing depth. Only blood was sampled, and tissue TCR repertoires likely differ from those in blood. Compared with non-shared clonotypes, clonotypes shared by all four sorted-subset donors had higher generation probabilities. Because the study included a small number of donors, the genetic and exposure-history diversity represented was limited. Naive subsets generally had larger estimated clonotype richness than memory subsets. Across a few donors, around 5.4% of naive CD4, approximately 4% of naive CD8, about 2% of memory CD4, and roughly 0.4% of memory CD8 clonotypes were shared.

TCR CDR3 regions were amplified from genomic DNA by multiplex PCR using the deep immunoSEQ assay. For each cell subset, the extracted genomic DNA was distributed evenly across all wells of several immunoSEQ 96-well plates, and each plate served as one replicate. For sorted subsets, 150 to 250 ng of genomic DNA, equivalent to around 31,000 T cell genomes, went into each replicate PCR. The purified libraries were quantified using a Qubit 3.0 fluorometer, sized with a Bioanalyzer 2100, and then quantified again using the KAPA Library Quantification kit. Each immunoSEQ 96-well plate was sequenced on its own single-read 150-cycle Illumina NextSeq 550 flow cell. The original pipeline was this. Because the immunoSEQ output included only junctional sequences and no quality scores, the filtering could not be the same as the filtering used for full-length reads. Sequences were annotated with PyIR, a Python wrapper for IgBLAST v1.9, and V/J genes and CDR3 were assigned using IMGT germline references. Reads were filtered out if the reads had weak V/J assignments (E-value above 1e-6), no CDR3, stop codons, out-of-frame junctions, or ambiguous translated residues. A V3J clonotype was defined by an identical inferred V gene, J gene, and CDR3 amino acid sequence. To compute the percentage overlap between repertoires, the number of shared unique clonotypes was divided by the size of the smaller repertoire. Richness of each repertoire was evaluated using RTK rarefaction, the Chao1 estimator, and Recon v2.1 estimates of unobserved clonotypes. Generation probabilities for all TCRbeta clonotypes obtained by the gDNA method from a handful of donors were computed using OLGA. Here the immuneACCESS table is served through TCRdb, limited to in-frame sequences with V and J called. Missing clones are a known gap in these copies; in checked studies unresolved V genes cover under half, and the rest lacks a known reason. For V, J and clone size, that table is used; D and trimming come from the DNA. In all, the sample holds about 1.5 million clones, and about 98% of those were seen once. Less than 0.55% of the sample comes from the top ten.

This clone was seen a single time. The clone's antigen remains unknown. Nothing much larger sits one base from this clone, and base qualities are not available. Its CDR3 holds 15 amino acids, cysteine through phenylalanine. The read is trimmed to its CDR3 DNA, 45 bases read in frame from base 1. From a lookup of the germline V gene, CDR1 and CDR2 are MDHEN and SYDVKM. V is reduced by 5 bases and J by 4 bases, leaving a spacing of 16 bases between them. Donors were healthy HIV-negative adults with no recently reported acute infections or vaccinations. Every donor was a Caucasian adult residing in Nashville, Tennessee, USA. CD4+ T cells were enriched by magnetic negative selection; naive cells were then positively selected on CD45RA, and the negative fraction formed the memory subset. After blood collection by leukapheresis, PBMCs were isolated using Ficoll-Histopaque density gradient centrifugation and then cryopreserved in the vapor phase of liquid nitrogen. Analytical flow cytometry was used to check the purity and quantity of each magnetically sorted T cell population. Genomic DNA was isolated from every sorted fraction and measured by UV absorbance on a Nanodrop 2000c.

The sequence joins TRBV28 to TRBJ2-3, with the D gene not clear enough to name. Input material: naive CD4+ T cells sorted from blood. The sample's cell subset or site, from its label and the paper: CD45RA+ positively selected. The sequence came from a man aged 25 to 40 in good health. The DNA sequence reads TGTGCCAGCAGTCCCACCAACTCTCTGCCAGATACGCAGTATTTT. Translated, this gives CASSPTNSLPDTQYF. Extended through the reference TRBV28 and TRBJ2-3 proteins, this CDR3 yields the full variable domain: DVKVTQSSRYLVKRTGEKVFLECVQDMDHENMFWYRQDPGLGLRLIYFSYDVKMKEKGDIPEGYSVSREKKERFSLILESASTNQTSMYLCASSPTNSLPDTQYFGPGTRLTVL.